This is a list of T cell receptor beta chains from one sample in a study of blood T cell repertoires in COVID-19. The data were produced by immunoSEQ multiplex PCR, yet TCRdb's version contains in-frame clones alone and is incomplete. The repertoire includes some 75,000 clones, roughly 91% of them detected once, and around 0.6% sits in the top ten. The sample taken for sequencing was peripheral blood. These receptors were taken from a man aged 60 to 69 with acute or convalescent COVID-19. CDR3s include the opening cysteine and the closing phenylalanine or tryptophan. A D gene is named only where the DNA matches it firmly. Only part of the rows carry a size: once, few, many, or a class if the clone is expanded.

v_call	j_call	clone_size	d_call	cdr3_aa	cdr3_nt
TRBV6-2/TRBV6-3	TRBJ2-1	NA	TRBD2	CASSSLARSQGEQFF	TGTGCCAGCAGTTCACTAGCGCGAAGTCAAGGTGAGCAGTTCTTC
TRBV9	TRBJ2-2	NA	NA	CASSVAPPDFPAGELFF	TGTGCCAGCAGCGTAGCACCCCCAGACTTTCCGGCCGGGGAGCTGTTTTTT
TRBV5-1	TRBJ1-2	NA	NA	CASSLGLNYGYTF	TGCGCCAGCAGCTTGGGGCTTAACTATGGCTACACCTTC
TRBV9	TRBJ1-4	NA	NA	CASSPRTATNEKLFF	TGTGCCAGCAGCCCCCGGACAGCAACTAATGAAAAACTGTTTTTT
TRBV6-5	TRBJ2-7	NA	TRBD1	CASSSTGAYEQYF	TGTGCCAGCAGTTCGACAGGGGCCTACGAGCAGTACTTC
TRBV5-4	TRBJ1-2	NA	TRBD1	CASSLRDSLSSIYGYTF	TGTGCCAGCAGCCTCCGGGACAGCTTATCGTCGATCTATGGCTACACCTTC
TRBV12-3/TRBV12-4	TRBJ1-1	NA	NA	CASSLMGGQRSFF	TGTGCCAGCAGTTTAATGGGGGGGCAGAGAAGCTTCTTT
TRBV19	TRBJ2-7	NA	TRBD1	CASSPNRQGAYEQYF	TGTGCCAGTAGTCCAAACCGACAGGGGGCTTACGAGCAGTACTTC
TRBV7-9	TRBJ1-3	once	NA	CASSSRALLGNTIYF	TGTGCCAGCAGCTCGCGGGCCCTCCTAGGAAACACCATATATTTT
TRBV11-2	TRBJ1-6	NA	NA	CASSQSRDNSPLHF	TGTGCCAGCAGCCAAAGCAGGGATAATTCACCCCTCCACTTT
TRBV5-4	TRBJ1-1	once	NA	CASSLELGLGVDTEAFF	TGTGCCAGCAGCTTGGAGTTAGGCCTAGGGGTTGACACTGAAGCTTTCTTT
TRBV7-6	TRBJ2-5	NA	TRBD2	CASSPSGSRQETQYF	TGTGCCAGCAGTCCTAGCGGGAGCCGCCAAGAGACCCAGTACTTC
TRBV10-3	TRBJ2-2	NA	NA	CAISDGNTGELFF	TGTGCCATCAGTGACGGGAACACCGGGGAGCTGTTTTTT
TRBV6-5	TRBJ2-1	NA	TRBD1	CASRGSGTGYNEQFF	TGTGCCAGCAGGGGATCCGGGACAGGGTACAATGAGCAGTTCTTC
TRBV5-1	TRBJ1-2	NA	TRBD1	CASSLQGAGGYTF	TGCGCCAGCAGCTTGCAGGGGGCAGGAGGCTACACCTTC
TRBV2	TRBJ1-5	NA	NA	CASNIPGQGSNQPQHF	TGTGCCAGCAACATCCCTGGGCAGGGGTCAAATCAGCCCCAGCATTTT
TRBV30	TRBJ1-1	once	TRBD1	CAWLGGQGENEAFF	TGTGCCTGGTTAGGGGGACAGGGGGAAAATGAAGCTTTCTTT
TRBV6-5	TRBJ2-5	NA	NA	CASTERETQYF	TGTGCCAGCACCGAGCGGGAGACCCAGTACTTC
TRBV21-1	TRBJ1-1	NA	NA	CASSKPRVGSPEAFF	TGTGCCAGCAGCAAACCTCGGGTAGGGAGCCCTGAAGCTTTCTTT
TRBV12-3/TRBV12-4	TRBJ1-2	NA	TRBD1	CASSMTGDGYTF	TGTGCCAGCAGCATGACAGGGGATGGCTACACCTTC
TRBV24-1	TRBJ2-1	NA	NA	CATSGQGGKNEQFF	TGTGCCACCAGTGGGCAGGGAGGCAAGAATGAGCAGTTCTTC
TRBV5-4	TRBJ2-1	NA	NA	CASSLGGRDKYNEQFF	TGTGCCAGCAGCTTGGGGGGCCGGGACAAATACAATGAGCAGTTCTTC
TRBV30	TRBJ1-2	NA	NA	CAWSEMQVDYGYTF	TGTGCCTGGAGTGAAATGCAGGTAGACTATGGCTACACCTTC
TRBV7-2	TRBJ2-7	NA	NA	CASSYRDEQYF	TGTGCCAGCAGCTACAGGGACGAGCAGTACTTC